A selection of T cell receptor beta chains follows, all from one sample in a study of T-cell memory formation after mild COVID-19. In TCRdb, the 5' RACE reads were re-called with MiXCR into one record per CDR3 protein. This table holds some 120,000 distinct CDR3 sequences, 5% to 6.5% found once. The sample comprised PBMCs or a T cell subset sorted from them (not recorded which). All receptors derive from an adult woman who had mild COVID-19 (a few samples of this study predate the infection). Cell type and time point are not known. The CDR3 runs from the conserved cysteine through the conserved F or W. D genes are given only for firm matches. Size tells how often a clone was seen (once, few, many) or the class of an expanded clone, and some rows leave it out.

J: TRBJ2-6; V: TRBV7-9; size: few; D: .; DNA: TGTGCCAGCAGCTCACATCGGGGGAGCTCTGGGGCCAACGTCCTGACTTTC; CDR3: CASSSHRGSSGANVLTF
J: TRBJ2-2; V: TRBV12-3/TRBV12-4; size: few; D: TRBD1; DNA: TGTGCCAGCACCGGGACAGTGGGGGAGCTGTTTTTT; CDR3: CASTGTVGELFF
J: TRBJ2-5; V: TRBV7-2; size: few; D: TRBD2; DNA: TGTGCCAGCAGCTTAGTGATAGCGGGAGGGGTGGAGACCCAGTACTTC; CDR3: CASSLVIAGGVETQYF
J: TRBJ1-2; V: TRBV6-1; size: .; D: TRBD1; DNA: TGTGCCAGCATGGAGAGGGGGCTATACTATGGCTACACCTTC; CDR3: CASMERGLYYGYTF
J: TRBJ2-3; V: TRBV12-3/TRBV12-4; size: many; D: .; DNA: TGTGCCAGCAGTTTAATGTCGGGCACAGATACGCAGTATTTT; CDR3: CASSLMSGTDTQYF
J: TRBJ2-1; V: TRBV7-9; size: many; D: .; DNA: TGTGCCAGCAGCTTAGCGTTTCGGGGTGAGCAGTTCTTC; CDR3: CASSLAFRGEQFF
J: TRBJ2-3; V: TRBV7-9; size: many; D: TRBD2; DNA: TGTGCCAGCAGCTCCGGGACTAGCGGGAGCCCAGATACGCAGTATTTT; CDR3: CASSSGTSGSPDTQYF
J: TRBJ1-1; V: TRBV18; size: many; D: TRBD1; DNA: TGTGCCAGCCAACAGGGGAGGAACACTGAAGCTTTCTTT; CDR3: CASQQGRNTEAFF
J: TRBJ2-3; V: TRBV4-3; size: many; D: TRBD2; DNA: TGCGCCAGCAGCCCCGGCGGGAGCGGGAGGGGAGCAGATACGCAGTATTTT; CDR3: CASSPGGSGRGADTQYF
J: TRBJ2-1; V: TRBV6-2/TRBV6-3; size: .; D: .; DNA: TGTGCCAGCAGTCCCGCGGCGCGCTCCTACAATGAGCAGTTCTTC; CDR3: CASSPAARSYNEQFF
J: TRBJ2-7; V: TRBV5-1; size: .; D: .; DNA: TGCGCCAGCAGCTTGGGAGCGGCGCCCATCTACGAGCAGTACTTC; CDR3: CASSLGAAPIYEQYF
J: TRBJ2-7; V: TRBV5-1; size: many; D: .; DNA: TGCGCCAGCAGCTTGCGCACCACCTACGAGCAGTACTTC; CDR3: CASSLRTTYEQYF
J: TRBJ1-1; V: TRBV15; size: few; D: .; DNA: TGTGCCACCAGCAGATCCGGCATGTTTGGAACTGAAGCTTTCTTT; CDR3: CATSRSGMFGTEAFF
J: TRBJ2-5; V: TRBV5-5; size: many; D: TRBD2; DNA: TGTGCCAGCAGCATGACATTAGCGGGGAGCGCTCAAGAGACCCAGTACTTC; CDR3: CASSMTLAGSAQETQYF
J: TRBJ2-1; V: TRBV7-2; size: .; D: .; DNA: TGTGCCAGCAGGCCAAGGTTGTCCAGGGGACCTAATGAGCAGTTCTTC; CDR3: CASRPRLSRGPNEQFF
J: TRBJ1-2; V: TRBV4-1; size: .; D: .; DNA: TGCGCCAGCAGCCAAGATTCAGGGACTCCTCATGGCTACACCTTC; CDR3: CASSQDSGTPHGYTF
J: TRBJ1-4; V: TRBV29-1; size: many; D: .; DNA: TGCAGCGTAGGGCCAGGGCGGGAAAAACTGTTTTTT; CDR3: CSVGPGREKLFF
J: TRBJ1-5; V: TRBV12-3/TRBV12-4; size: .; D: .; DNA: TGTGCCAGCAGCCCCCCTACAGGGTACCAGCCCCAGCATTTT; CDR3: CASSPPTGYQPQHF
J: TRBJ2-2; V: TRBV24-1; size: few; D: TRBD1; DNA: TGTGCCACCTCTAGGGACAGGGGGTGGGACACCGGGGAGCTGTTTTTT; CDR3: CATSRDRGWDTGELFF
J: TRBJ1-5; V: TRBV6-1; size: few; D: .; DNA: TGTGCCAGCAGTGGTTTGAACAATCAGCCCCAGCATTTT; CDR3: CASSGLNNQPQHF
J: TRBJ2-3; V: TRBV12-3/TRBV12-4; size: many; D: .; DNA: TGTGCCAGCAGTTCCCCCGGGGGACCGGCAGATACGCAGTATTTT; CDR3: CASSSPGGPADTQYF
J: TRBJ2-2; V: TRBV19; size: few; D: TRBD1; DNA: TGTGCCAGTAGCCTACAGGGGGCGAGGAACACCGGGGAGCTGTTTTTT; CDR3: CASSLQGARNTGELFF
J: TRBJ1-5; V: TRBV12-3/TRBV12-4; size: few; D: .; DNA: TGTGCCAGCAGATCCCGGACAGCCAAACCGCATTTT; CDR3: CASRSRTAKPHF
J: TRBJ2-3; V: TRBV29-1; size: .; D: .; DNA: TGCAGCGTTGACAGGGGAGATACGCAGTATTTT; CDR3: CSVDRGDTQYF
J: TRBJ2-1; V: TRBV5-1; size: many; D: .; DNA: TGCGCCAGCAGCTTGACGCGGGGCGAATACAATGAGCAGTTCTTC; CDR3: CASSLTRGEYNEQFF
J: TRBJ2-7; V: TRBV12-3/TRBV12-4; size: many; D: .; DNA: TGTGCCAGCAGTTCAGATAGCATGAGTTACGAGCAGTACTTC; CDR3: CASSSDSMSYEQYF
J: TRBJ2-5; V: TRBV7-2; size: .; D: .; DNA: TGTGCCAGCAGCTCCCGGGGAGCGGGAGAGACCCAGTACTTC; CDR3: CASSSRGAGETQYF
J: TRBJ2-7; V: TRBV29-1; size: many; D: .; DNA: TGCAGCGTTGAGGCACAGGGAGGGACTTACGAGCAGTACTTC; CDR3: CSVEAQGGTYEQYF
J: TRBJ2-5; V: TRBV5-1; size: many; D: .; DNA: TGCGCCAGCAGCTTGGTCGGGGGCCGAGAGACCCAGTACTTC; CDR3: CASSLVGGRETQYF
J: TRBJ1-3; V: TRBV5-1; size: .; D: .; DNA: TGCGCCAGCAGCTTAGGGGCCGCACGTTCTGGAAACACCATATATTTT; CDR3: CASSLGAARSGNTIYF
J: TRBJ1-2; V: TRBV12-3/TRBV12-4; size: few; D: .; DNA: TGTGCCAGCAGCCGCGGTACAGGGTCCGGCTATGGCTACACCTTC; CDR3: CASSRGTGSGYGYTF
J: TRBJ1-1; V: TRBV20-1; size: many; D: .; DNA: TGCAGCGGTAGAAATGATGAAGCTTTCTTT; CDR3: CSGRNDEAFF
J: TRBJ1-1; V: TRBV20-1; size: .; D: .; DNA: TGCAGTGCTAGAGCGGGAGGATGGGACACTGAAGCTTTCTTT; CDR3: CSARAGGWDTEAFF